This T cell receptor beta chain was observed in a study of blood T cell repertoires in COVID-19. Overall study: Specimens from acute and convalescent COVID-19 originated in the United States, Italy and Spain. Nucleic acid was either cDNA or gDNA, and it came from T cells, B-cell-depleted T cells, or PBMCs.

CDR3 length equals 15 residues. V was pared by 1 base and J by 0 bases, with 12 bases between. The V gene's germline CDR1 is SQVTM and CDR2 ANQGSEA. Per the original data handling: Reference gene primer amplification gave nucleated cell count estimates. Produced via immunoSEQ multiplex PCR; TCRdb's table is partial and in-frame only. That table furnishes V, J and clone size, whereas the DNA furnished D and trimming. The table lists about 160,000 clones, over 80% of them singletons. V is TRBV29-1 and J is TRBJ1-2; D is unresolved. The source of this sequence is a woman in her forties or fifties with acute or convalescent COVID-19. Specimen: peripheral blood. CDR3 residues: CSVEGSGLANYGYTF. Here the CDR3 DNA reads TGCAGCGTTGAAGGTAGTGGACTGGCTAACTATGGCTACACCTTC.